Following are 24 T cell receptor beta chains from one sample sequenced in a study of early T cells in non-severe SARS-CoV-2 infection. One entry per CDR3 protein results from TCRdb running MiXCR on the 5' RACE reads. The sample records tens of thousands of distinct CDR3 sequences, about 16% being singletons. What was sequenced was whole blood. The receptors were sampled from an adult who was a healthcare worker with PCR-confirmed SARS-CoV-2 infection or an uninfected control (not recorded which).

V and J are TRBV11-3 and TRBJ2-3, with D hard to call. The V end lost 3 bases, the J end lost 6 bases, and 13 bases lay between the germline ends. Germline CDR1 reads SGHNT; CDR2 reads YENEEA. The length of the CDR3 is 14 residues. The CDR3 protein is CASSLGWGYDTQYF. The CDR3 nucleotides are TGTGCCAGCAGCTTGGGCTGGGGTTACGATACGCAGTATTTT.

The rearrangement uses TRBV10-2 and TRBJ2-1; D possibly corresponds to TRBD2 (5 bases). Germline V CDR1 and CDR2: WSHSY, SAAADI. The V gene lost 8 bases and the J gene lost 7 bases, with 15 bases spanning the gap. This CDR3 is built from 13 residues. CDR3 nucleotide sequence: TGCGCCAGCGGCCTAGCCGTCGGTAATGAGCAGTTCTTC. It translates to CASGLAVGNEQFF.

For the CDR3, the DNA is TGTGCCAGCAGCCGGAACTCGGGACCCTCTTCTGGGGCCAACGTCCTGACTTTC. It is translated as CASSRNSGPSSGANVLTF. This chain joins TRBV11-2 and TRBJ2-6; either TRBD1 or TRBD2 may fit D (5 bases each). This CDR3 comprises 18 residues. Deletions cut 5 bases from V and 1 base from J, with 18 bases between. Germline CDR1 is SGHAT and CDR2 is FQNNGV.

The chain has TRBV23-1 and TRBJ1-5; D gene unclear. TRBV23-1 carries the ORF label, with uncertain function. Trimming took off 0 bases at V and 3 bases at J, with 12 bases between the two ends. This CDR3 has 16 amino acids. This CDR3 is CASSQSGGQDNQPQHF. CDR3 coding DNA: TGCGCCAGCAGTCAATCGGGAGGGCAGGACAATCAGCCCCAGCATTTT.

This clonotype occurred many times. The rearrangement uses TRBV7-3 and TRBJ2-3; D is undetermined. CDR3 length equals 13 residues. Germline V gene data show CDR1 as SGHTA and CDR2 as FQGTGA. V lost 5 bases to trimming and J lost 5 bases, with 11 bases between them. The DNA for the CDR3 is TGTGCCAGCAGCCTGACGGTGCAAGATACGCAGTATTTT. This encodes CASSLTVQDTQYF. Full variable domain (rest looked up from reference TRBV7-3 and TRBJ2-3): GAGVSQTPSNKVTEKGKYVELRCDPISGHTALYWYRQSLGQGPEFLIYFQGTGAADDSGLPNDRFFAVRPEGSVSTLKIQRTERGDSAVYLCASSLTVQDTQYFGPGTRLTVL.

The rearrangement uses TRBV6-1 and TRBJ2-1; D might be TRBD2 (5 bases). V shed 6 bases and J shed 8 bases, with 14 bases lying between them. This CDR3 comprises 13 residues. Germline V CDR1 and CDR2: MNHNS, SASEGT. The CDR3 DNA follows: TGTGCCAGCAGGACCCTAGCTGGCGATGAGCAGTTCTTC. Its translation: CASRTLAGDEQFF.

This clonotype was seen only a few times. The chain links TRBV2 to TRBJ2-7; 8 bases match TRBD1. J lost 3 bases, V lost 11 bases, and 9 bases had no gene match. This CDR3 has 13 residues. CDR1 and CDR2 from the germline V gene are SNHLY and FYNNEI. The CDR3, as DNA: TGTGCCTGCTCGCCCAGGGGGCTCTACGAGCAGTACTTC. It encodes CACSPRGLYEQYF.

The chain couples TRBV7-2 to TRBJ2-7; D possibly uses TRBD1 or TRBD2 (5 bases each). Germline CDR1 reads SGHTA; CDR2 reads FQGNSA. This CDR3 comprises 14 residues. Deletions cut 8 bases from V and 4 bases from J, with 18 bases between. As DNA, the CDR3 is TGTGCCAGCGGTCCGGGACGAGTAACATACGAGCAGTACTTC. It specifies CASGPGRVTYEQYF.

This clonotype came up many times. The chain carries TRBV5-1 and TRBJ2-1; D remains unclear. This CDR3 is 13 amino acids long. Trimming removed 0 bases at V and 4 bases at J, with 5 bases between. Germline CDR1 and CDR2: SGHRS and YFSETQ. The CDR3 reads CASSLAIYNEQFF. CDR3 nucleotides: TGCGCCAGCAGCTTGGCTATTTACAATGAGCAGTTCTTC.

This clonotype was detected only a few times. The gene calls are TRBV19 and TRBJ2-5; no clear D gene. Per the germline V gene, CDR1 is LNHDA and CDR2 is SQIVND (reference sequence). V shed 6 bases and J shed 1 base, with 9 bases lying between them. This CDR3 spans 13 amino acids. For the CDR3, the DNA is TGTGCCAGTAGAGCACGGACCCAAGAGACCCAGTACTTC. Translation: CASRARTQETQYF.

This clonotype was counted only a few times. The chain employs TRBV11-3 and TRBJ2-3; TRBD2 might be the D (6 bases). The germline V gene encodes CDR1 SGHNT and CDR2 YENEEA. CDR3 size: 13 residues. V was trimmed by 1 base and J by 14 bases, leaving 16 bases between them. The CDR3 sequence: CASSLVRDSQAYF. The DNA of the CDR3 is TGTGCCAGCAGCTTAGTCCGGGACTCCCAGGCGTATTTT. Looking up the rest from reference TRBV11-3 and TRBJ2-3 gives the full variable domain: EAGVVQSPRYKIIEKKQPVAFWCNPISGHNTLYWYLQNLGQGPELLIRYENEEAVDDSQLPKDRFSAERLKGVDSTLKIQPAELGDSAVYLCASSLVRDSQAYFGPGTRLTVL.

This clonotype was recorded many times. The chain is built from TRBV29-1 and TRBJ1-2, with D possibly matching TRBD1 (6 bases). The CDR3 is 12 residues long. Trimming stripped 3 bases from V and 3 bases from J, with 8 bases between. Germline V gene lookup returns CDR1 SQVTM and CDR2 ANQGSEA. The CDR3: CSVDPGDYGYTF. The CDR3 DNA is TGCAGCGTTGACCCAGGGGACTATGGCTACACCTTC.

V and J are TRBV6-5 and TRBJ2-3; the D is unclear. Trimming left V 4 bases short and J 0 bases short, with 17 bases between. The germline V gene encodes CDR1 MNHEY and CDR2 SVGAGI. There are 17 residues in the CDR3. The CDR3 DNA reads as TGTGCCAGCAGTTCCGCTCTGAAGGACGCCAGCACAGATACGCAGTATTTT. This gives the protein CASSSALKDASTDTQYF.

This clonotype was detected a few times. A junction end diverges from the germline sequence, so it may reflect a read error. This chain uses TRBV15 with TRBJ1-6; D not resolved. The germline V gene has CDR1 LNHNV and CDR2 YYDKDF (reference sequence). This CDR3 comprises 12 residues. The DNA for the CDR3 is TGTGTCACCAGCCCGGGCCCGAGGACCCTCCACTTT. This translates into CVTSPGPRTLHF.

The rearrangement joins TRBV4-1 to TRBJ2-7; D is unresolved. V was shortened by 0 bases and J by 3 bases, with 12 bases between the two germline ends. Germline lookup yields CDR1 MGHRA and CDR2 YSYEKL. CDR3 size: 15 residues. The CDR3 sequence is CASSQEGHSNYEQYF. CDR3 DNA sequence: TGCGCCAGCAGCCAAGAAGGGCACTCGAACTACGAGCAGTACTTC.

A few counts support this clonotype. The chain is built from TRBV29-1 and TRBJ2-3, with D unresolved. The CDR3 is made up of 12 amino acids. The V gene lost 2 bases and the J gene lost 0 bases, with 3 bases spanning the gap. CDR1 and CDR2 (germline): SQVTM, ANQGSEA. The CDR3 sequence is CSVERSTDTQYF. The CDR3 DNA is TGCAGCGTTGAACGTAGCACAGATACGCAGTATTTT.

Only a few counts were recorded for this clonotype. This chain links TRBV5-6 with TRBJ2-5; D unclear. This CDR3 has 14 amino acids. CDR1 SGHDT and CDR2 YYEEEE come from the germline V gene. V was clipped by 1 base and J by 2 bases, with 9 bases between them. CDR3 sequence (DNA): TGTGCCAGCAGCTTGAATTTAGAACAAGAGACCCAGTACTTC. Translation: CASSLNLEQETQYF.

In its sample, this clonotype was seen a few times. The V call is TRBV28, the J call TRBJ2-1; the match to TRBD2 covers 11 bases. CDR1 MDHEN and CDR2 SYDVKM come from the germline V gene. The CDR3 covers 15 residues. With V trimmed by 5 bases and J by 5 bases, 5 bases remained unmatched. CDR3 DNA sequence: TGTGCCAGCAGTGTCAGACTAGCGGGAAACAATGAGCAGTTCTTC. Protein sequence: CASSVRLAGNNEQFF.

This clonotype was counted a few times. V and J are TRBV5-1 and TRBJ2-1; D not certain. The V gene's germline CDR1 is SGHRS and CDR2 YFSETQ. The CDR3 length is 11 residues. Between the trimmed V and J ends, which lost 4 bases and 5 bases, there was a span of 4 bases. CDR3 loop: CASSQDNEQFF. CDR3 bases: TGCGCCAGCAGCCAAGACAATGAGCAGTTCTTC. Drawing the rest from reference TRBV5-1 and TRBJ2-1, the complete variable domain is KAGVTQTPRYLIKTRGQQVTLSCSPISGHRSVSWYQQTPGQGLQFLFEYFSETQRNKGNFPGRFSGRQFSNSRSEMNVSTLELGDSALYLCASSQDNEQFFGPGTRLTVL.

The table lists this clonotype with a few counts. The chain is built from TRBV15 and TRBJ1-5; the D gene is possibly TRBD1 (5 bases). The germline V and J ends were trimmed by 3 bases and 6 bases, with 12 bases remaining between them. The CDR3 spans 14 residues. CDR1 LNHNV and CDR2 YYDKDF come from the germline V gene (reference sequence). CDR3 sequence: CATSRGLEGQPQHF. As DNA, the CDR3 is TGTGCCACCAGCAGGGGACTTGAAGGTCAGCCCCAGCATTTT.

CDR3 sequence: CASSLRGAGSYEQYF. In DNA form, the CDR3 reads TGTGCCAGCAGTCTCAGGGGAGCGGGGTCCTACGAGCAGTACTTC. The J gene is TRBJ2-7, the V gene TRBV6-2 or TRBV6-3; D perhaps matches TRBD2 (7 bases). The CDR3 is made up of 15 amino acids. V was pared by 5 bases and J by 1 base, with 15 bases between. The V gene's germline CDR1 is MNHEY and CDR2 SVGEGT.

This clonotype was counted at least ten times. V is TRBV7-3 and J is TRBJ2-1; D is unresolved. The length of the CDR3 is 14 residues. Per germline, CDR1 SGHTA and CDR2 FQGTGA. Trimming left V 5 bases short and J 8 bases short, with 16 bases between. DNA of the CDR3: TGTGCCAGCAGCCCCCGAGATAGCCCGGATGAGCAGTTCTTC. This gives the protein CASSPRDSPDEQFF.

CDR3 sequence reads: CASSHRDRDHQPQHF. CDR3 bases: TGTGCCAGCAGCCACCGGGACAGAGACCATCAGCCCCAGCATTTT. The chain joins TRBV14 to TRBJ1-5; TRBD1 aligns across 7 bases. V dropped 3 bases and J dropped 5; count of bases not matched to a gene: 7. The CDR3 has 15 amino acids. From germline, CDR1 is SGHDN and CDR2 FVKESK.

This clonotype was detected ten times or more. The rearrangement links TRBV5-1 to TRBJ2-1, with D unclear. The CDR3 has 12 amino acids. The V end lost 0 bases, the J end lost 6 bases, and 4 bases lay between the germline ends. CDR1 SGHRS and CDR2 YFSETQ come from the germline V gene. CDR3 sequence (DNA): TGCGCCAGCAGCTTGGGCGCCAATGAGCAGTTCTTC. Its protein product is CASSLGANEQFF. Drawing the rest from reference TRBV5-1 and TRBJ2-1, the complete variable domain is KAGVTQTPRYLIKTRGQQVTLSCSPISGHRSVSWYQQTPGQGLQFLFEYFSETQRNKGNFPGRFSGRQFSNSRSEMNVSTLELGDSALYLCASSLGANEQFFGPGTRLTVL.